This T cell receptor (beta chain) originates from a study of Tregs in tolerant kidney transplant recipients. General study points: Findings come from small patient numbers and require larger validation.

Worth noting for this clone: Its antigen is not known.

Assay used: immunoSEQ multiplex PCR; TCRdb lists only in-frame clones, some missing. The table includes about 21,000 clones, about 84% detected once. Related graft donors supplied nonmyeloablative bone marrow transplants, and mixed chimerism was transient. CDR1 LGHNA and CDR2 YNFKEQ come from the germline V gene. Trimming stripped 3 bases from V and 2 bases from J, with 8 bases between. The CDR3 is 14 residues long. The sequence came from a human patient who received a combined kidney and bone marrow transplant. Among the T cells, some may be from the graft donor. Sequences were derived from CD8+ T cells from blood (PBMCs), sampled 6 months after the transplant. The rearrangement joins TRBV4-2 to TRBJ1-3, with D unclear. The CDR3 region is CASSQQTTGNTIYF. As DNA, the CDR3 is TGTGCCAGCAGCCAGCAGACAACTGGAAACACCATATATTTT.